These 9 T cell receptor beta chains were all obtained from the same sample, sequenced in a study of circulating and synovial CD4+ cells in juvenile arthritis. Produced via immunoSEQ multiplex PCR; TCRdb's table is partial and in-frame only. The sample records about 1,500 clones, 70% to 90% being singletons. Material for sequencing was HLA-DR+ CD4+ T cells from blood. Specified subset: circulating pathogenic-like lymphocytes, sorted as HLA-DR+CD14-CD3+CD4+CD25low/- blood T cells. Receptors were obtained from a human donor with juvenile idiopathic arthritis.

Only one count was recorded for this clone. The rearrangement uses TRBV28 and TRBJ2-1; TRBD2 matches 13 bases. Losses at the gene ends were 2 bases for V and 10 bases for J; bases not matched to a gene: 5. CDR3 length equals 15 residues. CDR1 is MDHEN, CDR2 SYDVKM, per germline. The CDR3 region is CASSLTSGRAGEQFF. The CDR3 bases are TGTGCCAGCAGTTTAACTAGCGGGAGGGCCGGAGAGCAGTTCTTC.

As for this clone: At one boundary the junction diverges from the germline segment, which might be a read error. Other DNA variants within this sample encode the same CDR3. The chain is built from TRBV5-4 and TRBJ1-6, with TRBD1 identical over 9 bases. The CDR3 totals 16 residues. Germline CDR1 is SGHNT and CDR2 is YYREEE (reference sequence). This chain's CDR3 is CASRTGGVSYNSPLHF. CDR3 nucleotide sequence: TGTGCCAGCAGAACAGGGGGCGTATCCTATAATTCCCCCCTCCACTTT.

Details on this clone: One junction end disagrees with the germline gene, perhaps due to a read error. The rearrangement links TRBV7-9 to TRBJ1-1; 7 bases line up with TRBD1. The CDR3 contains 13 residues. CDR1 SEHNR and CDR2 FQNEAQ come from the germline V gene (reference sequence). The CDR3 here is CASTTGLKTEAFF. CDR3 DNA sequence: TGTGCCAGTACGACAGGGCTGAAAACTGAAGCTTTCTTT. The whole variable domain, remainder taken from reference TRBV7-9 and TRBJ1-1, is DTGVSQNPRHKITKRGQNVTFRCDPISEHNRLYWYRQTLGQGPEFLTYFQNEAQLEKSRLLSDRFSAERPKGSFSTLEIQRTEQGDSAMYLCASTTGLKTEAFFGQGTRLTVV.

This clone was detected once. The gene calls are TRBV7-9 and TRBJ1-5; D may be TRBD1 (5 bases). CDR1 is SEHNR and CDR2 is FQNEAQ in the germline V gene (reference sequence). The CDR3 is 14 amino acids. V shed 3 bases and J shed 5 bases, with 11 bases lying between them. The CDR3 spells CASSFETADQPQHF. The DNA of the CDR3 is TGTGCCAGCAGCTTCGAGACAGCCGATCAGCCCCAGCATTTT.

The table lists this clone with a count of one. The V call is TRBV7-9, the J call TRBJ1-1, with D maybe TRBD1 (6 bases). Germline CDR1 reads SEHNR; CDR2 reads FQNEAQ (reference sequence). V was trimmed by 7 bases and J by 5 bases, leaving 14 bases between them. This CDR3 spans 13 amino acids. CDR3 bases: TGTGCCAGCATCCGTGAGGGGGGGACTGAAGCTTTCTTT. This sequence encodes CASIREGGTEAFF.

CDR3 amino acids: CASRGLLLNTEAFF. The CDR3 nucleotides read TGCGCCAGCAGGGGGCTATTACTGAACACTGAAGCTTTCTTT. The chain has TRBV4-1 and TRBJ1-1; tentative D call: TRBD1 (5 bases). Deletions cut 6 bases from V and 0 bases from J, with 11 bases between. CDR1 is MGHRA, CDR2 YSYEKL, per germline. This CDR3 contains 14 residues.

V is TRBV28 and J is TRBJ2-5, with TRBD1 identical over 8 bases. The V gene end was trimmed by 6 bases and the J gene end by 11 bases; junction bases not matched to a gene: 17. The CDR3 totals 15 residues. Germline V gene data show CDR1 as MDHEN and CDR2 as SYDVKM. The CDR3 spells CASRHGPGQEREQYF. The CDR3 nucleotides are TGTGCCAGCAGACACGGACCGGGACAGGAAAGAGAGCAGTACTTC.

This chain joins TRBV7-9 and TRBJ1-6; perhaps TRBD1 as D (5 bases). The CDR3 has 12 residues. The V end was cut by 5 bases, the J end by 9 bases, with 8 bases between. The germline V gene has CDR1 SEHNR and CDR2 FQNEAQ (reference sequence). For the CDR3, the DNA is TGTGCCAGCAGCGGGGCCGGTTCACCCCTCCACTTT. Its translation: CASSGAGSPLHF.

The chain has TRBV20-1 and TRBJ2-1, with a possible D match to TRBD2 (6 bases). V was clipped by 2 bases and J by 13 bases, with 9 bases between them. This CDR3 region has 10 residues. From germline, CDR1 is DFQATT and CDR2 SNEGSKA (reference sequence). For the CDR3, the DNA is TGCAGTGCTAGACGGGGGAACCAGTTCTTC. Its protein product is CSARRGNQFF.